The 24 T cell receptor beta chains below were found in one sample sequenced in a study of blood T cell repertoires in COVID-19. Repertoires were generated with immunoSEQ multiplex PCR, while TCRdb's copy carries only in-frame clones and drops some. The sample includes 200,000 or so clones, approximately 85% seen only once; the top ten take 9.5% to 12%. Sequencing was carried out using peripheral blood. The origin of the receptors is a human donor with active or convalescent COVID-19. The donor label of this sample is uncertain.

The chain joins TRBV7-9 to TRBJ2-5; 9 nucleotides agree with TRBD2. The germline V gene has CDR1 SEHNR and CDR2 FQNEAQ (reference sequence). The CDR3 is 15 residues long. V lost 8 bases to trimming and J lost 2 bases; unmatched junction nucleotides: 9. CDR3 nucleotide sequence: TGTGCCAGCCGAAGAGCGGGAGGTCAACAAGAGACCCAGTACTTC. Translated: CASRRAGGQQETQYF.

The chain recombines TRBV24-1 with TRBJ1-5, with D unresolved. Germline V gives CDR1 KGHDR, CDR2 SFDVKD. The CDR3 extends over 15 amino acids. V lost 6 bases, J lost 2 bases, and 13 bases lay in between. DNA of the CDR3: TGTGCCACCAGTCGGGGTCGGATCGGCAATCAGCCCCAGCATTTT. Protein sequence: CATSRGRIGNQPQHF.

This clone was counted a few times. The V gene is TRBV7-9, the J gene TRBJ1-5; D is unresolved. Germline V CDR1 and CDR2: SEHNR, FQNEAQ (reference sequence). V gave up 5 bases and J gave up 6 bases, with 11 bases separating them. This CDR3 is 13 amino acids long. CDR3 bases: TGTGCCAGCAGCCTGGAGACGATTCAGCCCCAGCATTTT. The encoded protein is CASSLETIQPQHF.

CDR3 DNA: TGTGCCAGCAGCCAACGTAGCGGGAGGCCTGGAGAGACCCAGTACTTC. Its protein is CASSQRSGRPGETQYF. This chain joins TRBV3-1 (or the pseudogene TRBV3-2) and TRBJ2-5; 10 positions agree with TRBD2. This CDR3 contains 16 residues. Germline CDR1 is LGHDT and CDR2 is YNNKEL (reference sequence). V was pared by 2 bases and J by 4 bases, with 7 bases of the junction left unmatched.

This clone occurred a few times. This chain links TRBV4-1 with TRBJ2-7; 13 nucleotides agree with TRBD2. The CDR3 extends over 18 amino acids. The germline V gene encodes CDR1 MGHRA and CDR2 YSYEKL. V lost 1 base and J lost 0; bases outside the gene matches: 6. CDR3 DNA sequence: TGCGCCAGCAGCCAAGGACTAGCGGGAGGCTTGAGCTCCTACGAGCAGTACTTC. This encodes CASSQGLAGGLSSYEQYF.

The J gene is TRBJ2-3, the V gene TRBV5-1; 11 bases are a match to TRBD1. CDR1 is SGHRS, CDR2 YFSETQ, per germline. V lost 0 bases and J lost 6; bases outside the gene matches: 9. The CDR3 length is 17 residues. The CDR3 loop is CASSLGLGTGGRDTQYF. DNA of the CDR3: TGCGCCAGCAGCTTGGGTCTCGGGACAGGGGGGCGCGATACGCAGTATTTT.

J is TRBJ1-2 and V is TRBV5-1; 7 nucleotides match TRBD1. The CDR3 is made up of 15 amino acids. Germline V gene lookup returns CDR1 SGHRS and CDR2 YFSETQ. Germline trimming cut 3 bases from V and 8 bases from J; bases unmatched to any gene: 13. CDR3 in amino acids: CASSYGQAPEGGYTF. The DNA for the CDR3 is TGCGCCAGCAGCTACGGACAGGCTCCAGAGGGGGGCTACACCTTC.

The V call is TRBV5-1, the J call TRBJ1-5; 8 nucleotides match TRBD1. The CDR3 is made up of 15 amino acids. Trimming removed 4 bases from V and 5 bases from J; junction bases left unmatched: 8. CDR1 and CDR2 (germline): SGHRS, YFSETQ. CDR3 nucleotide sequence: TGCGCCAGCAGCCGGACAGGGACACCCGATCAGCCCCAGCATTTT. This sequence encodes CASSRTGTPDQPQHF.

This chain links TRBV7-2 with TRBJ1-5; D is unclear. Germline V CDR1 and CDR2: SGHTA, FQGNSA. Trimming left V 1 base short and J 4 bases short, with 11 bases between. CDR3 length: 15 amino acids. As DNA, the CDR3 is TGTGCCAGCAGCTTAGGAGAACTAATTAATCAGCCCCAGCATTTT. Amino acids: CASSLGELINQPQHF.

The V and J genes are TRBV7-2 and TRBJ2-5, with 7 bases lining up with TRBD2. With V trimmed by 1 base and J by 3 bases, 11 bases remained unmatched. CDR3 length: 17 amino acids. Germline assignment: CDR1 SGHTA and CDR2 FQGNSA. The CDR3 nucleotides read TGTGCCAGCAGCTTAGTGGGGGGACTACCCCAGGAAGAGACCCAGTACTTC. Translating it yields CASSLVGGLPQEETQYF.

This rearrangement joins TRBV3-1 (or the pseudogene TRBV3-2) to TRBJ2-3; 15 positions agree with TRBD2. Trimming removed 4 bases from V and 3 bases from J; junction bases left unmatched: 8. Germline V gene sequence: CDR1 LGHDT, CDR2 YNNKEL (reference sequence). The CDR3 spans 18 residues. The CDR3 bases are TGTGCCAGCAGCCGCGGGACTAGCGGGGGGCCGGGGACAGATACGCAGTATTTT. Protein: CASSRGTSGGPGTDTQYF.

The chain is built from TRBV10-1 and TRBJ1-4; 8 nucleotides line up with TRBD1. This CDR3 region has 13 residues. From germline, CDR1 is WNHNN and CDR2 SYGVQD (reference sequence). V gave up 5 bases and J gave up 5 bases; unmatched junction bases: 1. The CDR3, as DNA: TGCGCCAGCAGTCGACAGGGGAATGAAAAACTGTTTTTT. Its translation is CASSRQGNEKLFF.

The rearrangement joins TRBV10-3 to TRBJ1-2, with a weak D call TRBD1 (5 bases). Deletions cut 3 bases from V and 13 bases from J, with 15 bases between. The CDR3 loop spans 12 amino acids. CDR1 is ENHRY and CDR2 is SYGVKD in the germline V gene. CDR3: CAISDGRAGGTF. The CDR3 DNA sequence: TGTGCCATCAGTGATGGCAGGGCCGGTGGCACCTTC.

The rearrangement links TRBV7-8 to TRBJ2-1; 13 nucleotides agree with TRBD2. CDR3 size: 16 residues. V dropped 5 bases and J dropped 7; count of bases not matched to a gene: 8. CDR1 is SGHVS and CDR2 is FQNEAQ in the germline V gene. The CDR3 loop reads CASSPLAGGPGNEQFF. DNA for the CDR3: TGTGCCAGCAGCCCACTAGCGGGAGGGCCGGGGAATGAGCAGTTCTTC.

This clone was seen only once. The rearrangement links TRBV30 to TRBJ1-4; possible D gene TRBD1, 5 bases. CDR3 length: 13 amino acids. The V end was cut by 7 bases, the J end by 4 bases, with 13 bases between. Germline-derived CDR1 and CDR2 are GTSNPN and SVGIG (reference sequence). In nucleotides, the CDR3 is TGTGCCTACAAACAGGCGTTTAATGAAAAACTGTTTTTT. It translates to CAYKQAFNEKLFF.

The rearrangement uses TRBV29-1 and TRBJ1-2; no reliable D call. Germline lookup yields CDR1 SQVTM and CDR2 ANQGSEA. Trimming stripped 5 bases from V and 8 bases from J, with 18 bases between. The length of the CDR3 is 13 residues. The CDR3 bases are TGCAGCGTTTCCGGGTCCATCAAGGAGGGCTACACCTTC. It is translated as CSVSGSIKEGYTF.

The chain links TRBV30 to TRBJ2-2; 8 bases fit TRBD1. CDR3 size: 13 residues. CDR1 and CDR2 from the germline V gene are GTSNPN and SVGIG (reference sequence). Germline trimming cut 3 bases from V and 4 bases from J; bases unmatched to any gene: 1. CDR3 sequence (DNA): TGTGCCTGGAGACAGGGGGTCACCGGGGAGCTGTTTTTT. Residues: CAWRQGVTGELFF.

This sequence joins TRBV6-2 or TRBV6-3 and TRBJ1-1; D is ambiguous. V was clipped by 5 bases and J by 1 base, with 8 bases between them. There are 13 residues in the CDR3. CDR1 MNHEY and CDR2 SVGEGT come from the germline V gene. Written as DNA, the CDR3 is TGTGCCAGCAGTGTGACACGGAACACTGAAGCTTTCTTT. Translating gives CASSVTRNTEAFF.

The count of this clone is one. The chain carries TRBV7-9 and TRBJ2-3; 8 bases map to TRBD2. Germline V lookup: CDR1 SEHNR, CDR2 FQNEAQ (reference sequence). The CDR3 covers 16 residues. After removal of 5 bases from V and 2 bases from J, the junction contained 9 bases not matched to a gene. This CDR3 reads CASSLILAAITDTQYF. The CDR3 DNA sequence: TGTGCCAGCAGCCTAATACTAGCGGCCATCACAGATACGCAGTATTTT. The full variable domain, rest sourced from reference TRBV7-9 and TRBJ2-3, is DTGVSQNPRHKITKRGQNVTFRCDPISEHNRLYWYRQTLGQGPEFLTYFQNEAQLEKSRLLSDRFSAERPKGSFSTLEIQRTEQGDSAMYLCASSLILAAITDTQYFGPGTRLTVL.

This chain links TRBV18 with TRBJ2-1; 7 nucleotides agree with TRBD2. Germline CDR1 reads KGHSH; CDR2 reads LQKENI. This CDR3 has 16 residues. Losses at the gene ends were 1 base for V and 5 bases for J; bases not matched to a gene: 8. The CDR3 reads CASSPLAGASHNEQFF. The CDR3 coding sequence is TGTGCCAGCTCACCACTCGCGGGAGCGTCCCACAATGAGCAGTTCTTC.

J is TRBJ1-4 and V is TRBV30; 9 bases line up with TRBD1. The CDR3 spans 16 residues. Looked up from germline, CDR1 is GTSNPN and CDR2 is SVGIG (reference sequence). With 8 bases clipped from V and 5 bases from J, the junction kept 15 bases outside the gene matches. CDR3 loop: CATSDPAGTGNEKLFF. DNA of the CDR3: TGTGCCACCTCGGATCCCGCCGGGACAGGGAATGAAAAACTGTTTTTT. Full variable domain (rest looked up from reference TRBV30 and TRBJ1-4): SQTIHQWPATLVQPVGSPLSLECTVEGTSNPNLYWYRQAAGRGLQLLFYSVGIGQISSEVPQNLSASRPQDRQFILSSKKLLLSDSGFYLCATSDPAGTGNEKLFFGSGTQLSVL.

In its sample, this clone was seen once. The chain uses TRBV5-1 and TRBJ2-7, with TRBD1 matching over 10 bases. The V and J ends lost 7 bases and 1 base, in that order; junction bases with no gene match: 5. The length of the CDR3 is 14 residues. The germline CDR1 and CDR2 sequences are SGHRS and YFSETQ. DNA of the CDR3: TGCGCCAGCGGCCCGGGACAGGGGTCCTACGAGCAGTACTTC. Translation: CASGPGQGSYEQYF. Full variable domain (missing parts from reference TRBV5-1 and TRBJ2-7): KAGVTQTPRYLIKTRGQQVTLSCSPISGHRSVSWYQQTPGQGLQFLFEYFSETQRNKGNFPGRFSGRQFSNSRSEMNVSTLELGDSALYLCASGPGQGSYEQYFGPGTRLTVT.

This rearrangement joins TRBV11-1 to TRBJ2-5, with 10 bases lining up with TRBD2. CDR3 length: 16 amino acids. The V segment lost 7 bases and the J segment 2 bases; nucleotides outside the gene matches: 10. Germline lookup yields CDR1 SGHAT and CDR2 FQDESV (reference sequence). CDR3 in amino acids: CASNSRSAGGQETQYF. The CDR3 DNA sequence: TGTGCCAGCAACTCGAGGTCAGCGGGGGGGCAAGAGACCCAGTACTTC.

The chain couples TRBV2 to TRBJ1-1; D not certain. Trimming took 3 bases from V and 1 from J, leaving 6 bases between them. Germline CDR1 and CDR2: SNHLY and FYNNEI. The length of the CDR3 is 13 residues. The CDR3 nucleotides are TGTGCCAGCAGTGATAAGCCGAACACTGAAGCTTTCTTT. Residues: CASSDKPNTEAFF.